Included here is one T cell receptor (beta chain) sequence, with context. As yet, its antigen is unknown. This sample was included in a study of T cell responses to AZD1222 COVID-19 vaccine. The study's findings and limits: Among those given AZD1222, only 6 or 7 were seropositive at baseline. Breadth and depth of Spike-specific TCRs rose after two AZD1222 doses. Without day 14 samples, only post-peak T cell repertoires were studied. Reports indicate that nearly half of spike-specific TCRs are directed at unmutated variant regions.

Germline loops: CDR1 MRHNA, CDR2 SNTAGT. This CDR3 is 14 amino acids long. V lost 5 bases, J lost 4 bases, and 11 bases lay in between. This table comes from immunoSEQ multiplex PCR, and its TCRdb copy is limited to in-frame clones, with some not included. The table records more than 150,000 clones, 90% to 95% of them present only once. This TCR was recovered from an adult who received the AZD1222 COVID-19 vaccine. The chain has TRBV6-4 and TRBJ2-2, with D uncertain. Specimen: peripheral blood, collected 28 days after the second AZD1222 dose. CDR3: CASSQIWPTGELFF. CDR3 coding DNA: TGTGCCAGCAGTCAAATCTGGCCCACCGGGGAGCTGTTTTTT.